Following are 12 T cell receptor beta chains from one sample sequenced in a study of blood T cell repertoires in COVID-19. Method: immunoSEQ multiplex PCR; TCRdb's copy keeps in-frame clones and lacks some. The sample consists of some 38,000 clones, approximately 78% of them appearing once. Source material: peripheral blood. The receptor set was obtained from a man aged 55 to 70 in a cohort sampled during active COVID-19.

The gene calls are TRBV9 and TRBJ2-3; 9 nucleotides align to TRBD2. Germline V lookup: CDR1 SGDLS, CDR2 YYNGEE. Trimming removed 2 bases from V and 0 bases from J; junction bases left unmatched: 1. The CDR3 is 15 amino acids. Written as DNA, the CDR3 is TGTGCCAGCAGCGTGACTAGCGGAAGCACAGATACGCAGTATTTT. Translating gives CASSVTSGSTDTQYF.

The J gene is TRBJ1-6, the V gene TRBV2, with D hard to call. Germline loops: CDR1 SNHLY, CDR2 FYNNEI. This CDR3 region has 17 residues. V gave up 0 bases and J gave up 7 bases, with 16 bases separating them. CDR3 region: CASSEAEAEGGNSPLHF. The DNA for the CDR3 is TGTGCCAGCAGTGAAGCGGAGGCTGAAGGAGGCAATTCACCCCTCCACTTT.

V and J are TRBV27 and TRBJ2-7; 7 positions match TRBD1. CDR1 MNHEY and CDR2 SMNVEV come from the germline V gene (reference sequence). The CDR3 spans 17 residues. J was trimmed by 1 base and V by 4 bases; bases with no gene match: 13. Written as DNA, the CDR3 is TGTGCCAGCAGTTCATTAGGGAGAGGGGGCTTGTCCTACGAGCAGTACTTC. Protein sequence: CASSSLGRGGLSYEQYF.

This rearrangement joins TRBV10-3 to TRBJ1-4; D not certain. The CDR3 spans 14 residues. Germline values: CDR1 ENHRY, CDR2 SYGVKD. Trimming removed 0 bases from V and 5 bases from J, with 7 bases in between. The CDR3 loop reads CAISESELNEKLFF. The DNA of the CDR3 is TGTGCCATCAGTGAGTCGGAGTTGAATGAAAAACTGTTTTTT.

The rearrangement joins TRBV24-1 to TRBJ2-3, with D possibly being TRBD2 (5 bases). The germline V and J ends were trimmed by 4 bases and 8 bases, with 12 bases remaining between them. Germline V CDR1 and CDR2: KGHDR, SFDVKD. CDR3 size: 13 residues. The CDR3 loop is CATSDPDSRTQYF. The DNA for the CDR3 is TGTGCCACCAGTGACCCGGACTCGCGTACGCAGTATTTT.

This clone occurred a few times. The chain couples TRBV30 to TRBJ1-2; tentatively, D is TRBD1 (6 bases). The CDR3 sequence is 15 residues long. V dropped 3 bases and J dropped 6 bases, with 20 bases sitting between them. The germline V gene has CDR1 GTSNPN and CDR2 SVGIG (reference sequence). CDR3 in DNA: TGTGCCTGGAGCAGAGTGGCCGGGACAATTAATGGCTACACCTTC. Translation gives CAWSRVAGTINGYTF.

This clone has more than one count but fewer than ten. The V call is TRBV11-2, the J call TRBJ2-7; tentative D call: TRBD2 (6 bases). V gave up 3 bases and J gave up 7 bases, with 22 bases separating them. The CDR3 runs 16 residues. Germline V gene lookup returns CDR1 SGHAT and CDR2 FQNNGV. The DNA of the CDR3 is TGTGCCAGCAGCTTGTTTTTCGGCGGGAATCATAAAGAGCAGTACTTC. Translation gives CASSLFFGGNHKEQYF. Variable domain in full (rest from reference TRBV11-2 and TRBJ2-7): EAGVAQSPRYKIIEKRQSVAFWCNPISGHATLYWYQQILGQGPKLLIQFQNNGVVDDSQLPKDRFSAERLKGVDSTLKIQPAKLEDSAVYLCASSLFFGGNHKEQYFGPGTRLTVT.

The chain employs TRBV30 and TRBJ1-1; D is undetermined. Germline V CDR1 and CDR2: GTSNPN, SVGIG (reference sequence). Trimming shortened V by 2 bases and J by 1 base, and 8 bases separated the two germline ends. The CDR3 covers 13 residues. The CDR3 bases are TGTGCCTGGAGTTTGGGCCGGAACACTGAAGCTTTCTTT. As protein: CAWSLGRNTEAFF.

The J gene is TRBJ2-5, the V gene TRBV7-9; 8 bases agree with TRBD2. Germline V gene sequence: CDR1 SEHNR, CDR2 FQNEAQ (reference sequence). The CDR3 has 16 amino acids. The V and J ends lost 1 base and 1 base, in that order; junction bases with no gene match: 5. The CDR3 sequence is CASSLGSSGAQETQYF. DNA of the CDR3: TGTGCCAGCAGCTTAGGAAGTAGCGGGGCCCAAGAGACCCAGTACTTC.

This clone showed up just a few times. The chain combines TRBV30 with TRBJ2-1; 9 bases map to TRBD1. The CDR3 is made up of 13 amino acids. The junction had 4 bases not matched to a gene; V was cut back by 5 bases and J by 5 bases. CDR1 is GTSNPN and CDR2 is SVGIG in the germline V gene (reference sequence). Written as DNA, the CDR3 is TGTGCCTGGGACAGGGGGAAGAACAATGAGCAGTTCTTC. Its protein is CAWDRGKNNEQFF.

This clone was detected a few times. The genes are TRBV6-2 or TRBV6-3 and TRBJ1-6; D call uncertain. The CDR3 extends over 12 amino acids. Deletions cut 4 bases from V and 12 bases from J, with 10 bases between. Germline loops: CDR1 MNHEY, CDR2 SVGEGT. CDR3 residues: CASSFLGGPLHF. CDR3 in DNA: TGTGCCAGCAGTTTCCTCGGCGGACCCCTCCACTTT.

The chain joins TRBV5-1 to TRBJ2-1, with TRBD1 matching 8 bases. The ends lost 1 base at V and 5 bases at J; junction bases unmatched: 8. CDR1 SGHRS and CDR2 YFSETQ come from the germline V gene. The CDR3 loop spans 16 amino acids. DNA for the CDR3: TGCGCCAGCAGCTTGCAGCAGGGGGCGGTAAACAATGAGCAGTTCTTC. It encodes CASSLQQGAVNNEQFF. The full variable domain, rest sourced from reference TRBV5-1 and TRBJ2-1, is KAGVTQTPRYLIKTRGQQVTLSCSPISGHRSVSWYQQTPGQGLQFLFEYFSETQRNKGNFPGRFSGRQFSNSRSEMNVSTLELGDSALYLCASSLQQGAVNNEQFFGPGTRLTVL.